This T cell receptor (beta chain) is from a study of blood T cell repertoires in COVID-19. Study in general: Acute-phase and convalescent COVID-19 samples originated in the United States, Italy and Spain. Sample material is recorded as cDNA or gDNA derived from T cells, B-cell-depleted T cells, or PBMCs.

Original processing methods: By means of reference gene primer amplification, nucleated cell counts were estimated. Only in-frame clones appear in the TCRdb table, and some are missing; sequencing was by immunoSEQ multiplex PCR. V and J calls and clone size follow that table, whereas D and trimming were derived from the DNA. The repertoire has over 90,000 clones, around 90% of them found once; the top ten carry roughly 4.3%. The V end lost 1 base, the J end lost 9 bases, and 22 bases lay between the germline ends. The CDR3 consists of 17 residues. Germline V gives CDR1 LGHDT, CDR2 YNNKEL (reference sequence).

The origin of this receptor is a man aged 18 to 29 with acute or convalescent COVID-19. The genes are TRBV3-1 (or the pseudogene TRBV3-2) and TRBJ2-1, with a possible D match to TRBD1 (5 bases). The sequenced sample consisted of peripheral blood. The CDR3 DNA is TGTGCCAGCAGCCAAGTTTTGTCCCATCAAGGGGTCACTGAGCAGTTCTTC. This codes for CASSQVLSHQGVTEQFF.